Shown below are 18 T cell receptor beta chains from a single sample sequenced in a study of cytomegalovirus exposure and HLA in healthy donors. Amplification used 60 Vbeta primers and 13 Jbeta primers. The repertoire was sequenced with immunoSEQ multiplex PCR; TCRdb's copy has only in-frame clones and lacks some. The top ten clones hold roughly 2.1% of a sample with 100,000 to 130,000 clones, roughly four fifths of them seen once. The sample consisted of PBMCs. These receptors were taken from a man aged 18 to 35 in good health and CMV-seronegative.

The chain's CDR3 is CASSLDQTGAYTF. As DNA, the CDR3 is TGTGCCAGCAGCTTAGACCAGACAGGAGCCTACACCTTC. V usage is TRBV11-2 and J usage is TRBJ1-2; D perhaps matches TRBD1 (6 bases). Germline V lookup: CDR1 SGHAT, CDR2 FQNNGV. Trimming stripped 0 bases from V and 10 bases from J, with 12 bases between. This CDR3 is 13 amino acids long. The variable domain in full, with the rest retrieved from reference TRBV11-2 and TRBJ1-2, is EAGVAQSPRYKIIEKRQSVAFWCNPISGHATLYWYQQILGQGPKLLIQFQNNGVVDDSQLPKDRFSAERLKGVDSTLKIQPAKLEDSAVYLCASSLDQTGAYTFGSGTRLTVV.

The chain links TRBV7-3 to TRBJ2-1, with a tentative D call TRBD2 (6 bases). The CDR3 is made up of 15 amino acids. The V and J ends lost 0 bases and 8 bases respectively, with 14 bases between them. In germline, CDR1 is SGHTA, CDR2 FQGTGA. The CDR3 reads CASSLTAGSGDEQFF. Written as DNA, the CDR3 is TGTGCCAGCAGCTTAACGGCGGGGTCTGGGGATGAGCAGTTCTTC.

The CDR3 DNA reads TGCGCCAGCAGCGTTTCCCTGACTTACACCGGGGAGCTGTTTTTT. It is translated as CASSVSLTYTGELFF. V gene TRBV5-1 combines with J gene TRBJ2-2; D unresolved. V lost 4 bases, J lost 3 bases, and 13 bases lay in between. This CDR3 has 15 residues. Germline CDR1 and CDR2: SGHRS and YFSETQ.

A word on this clone: This same CDR3 is encoded by further DNA sequences in the sample. The rearrangement uses TRBV27 and TRBJ1-5, with TRBD1 identical over 8 bases. Germline CDR1 MNHEY, CDR2 SMNVEV (reference sequence). CDR3 length: 15 residues. Trimming at V came to 3 bases and at J to 7 bases, leaving 8 bases not matched to a gene. This chain's CDR3 is CASSFGQGSWQPQHF. CDR3 coding DNA: TGTGCCAGCAGTTTTGGACAGGGTTCATGGCAGCCCCAGCATTTT.

V gene TRBV7-8 combines with J gene TRBJ2-3; D gene ambiguous. Germline lookup yields CDR1 SGHVS and CDR2 FQNEAQ. V lost 0 bases to trimming and J lost 4 bases, with 8 bases between them. The CDR3 consists of 14 residues. CDR3 amino acids: CASSLANRADTQYF. In nucleotides, the CDR3 is TGTGCCAGCAGCTTAGCGAATAGAGCAGATACGCAGTATTTT.

This clone was recorded once. This sequence joins TRBV7-2 and TRBJ1-1; D unresolved. The CDR3 runs to 13 residues. Trimming cost V 3 bases and J 1 base, with 6 bases left between them. In germline, CDR1 is SGHTA, CDR2 FQGNSA. The CDR3 bases are TGTGCCAGCAGCTTGCCAGGGAACACTGAAGCTTTCTTT. Protein product: CASSLPGNTEAFF.

The chain recombines TRBV5-5 with TRBJ2-3; a weak D match, TRBD2 (5 bases). The CDR3 runs 12 residues. V was trimmed by 4 bases and J by 5 bases, leaving 8 bases between them. Germline-derived CDR1 and CDR2 are SGHKS and YYEKEE (reference sequence). CDR3 in amino acids: CASSLAGDTQYF. Written as DNA, the CDR3 is TGTGCCAGCAGCCTCGCGGGAGATACGCAGTATTTT.

The V call is TRBV5-4, the J call TRBJ2-7; TRBD2 might be the D (5 bases). The ends were cut back, 1 base at V and 4 bases at J, with 9 bases in the middle. The CDR3 consists of 13 residues. The V gene's germline CDR1 is SGHNT and CDR2 YYREEE (reference sequence). The CDR3 protein is CASSLPGVYEQYF. CDR3 nucleotide sequence: TGTGCCAGCAGCTTGCCCGGGGTGTACGAGCAGTACTTC.

The chain links TRBV13 to TRBJ1-3; 10 bases are a match to TRBD1. The J segment lost 8 bases and the V segment lost 2 bases, leaving 21 bases of the junction unmatched. CDR3 length equals 20 residues. CDR1 PRHDT and CDR2 FYEKMQ come from the germline V gene (reference sequence). The CDR3 protein is CASSLQAPGPDRGPLDTIYF. The CDR3 DNA follows: TGTGCCAGCAGCTTACAGGCCCCAGGTCCTGACAGGGGGCCTTTGGACACCATATATTTT.

The chain recombines TRBV5-1 with TRBJ2-2; perhaps TRBD1 as D (6 bases). Germline assignment: CDR1 SGHRS and CDR2 YFSETQ. This CDR3 region has 17 residues. Trimming removed 0 bases at V and 7 bases at J, with 19 bases between. As DNA, the CDR3 is TGCGCCAGCAGCTTGGACAGGGAGCGGCGGGCTAACGGGGAGCTGTTTTTT. Its translation: CASSLDRERRANGELFF.

V and J are TRBV11-2 and TRBJ1-4; tentatively, D is TRBD1 (6 bases). The V and J ends lost 0 bases and 12 bases respectively, with 11 bases between them. The CDR3 sequence is 13 residues long. The germline CDR1 and CDR2 sequences are SGHAT and FQNNGV. CDR3 sequence: CASSLDPGVELFF. The CDR3 nucleotides read TGTGCCAGCAGCTTAGATCCAGGGGTGGAACTGTTTTTT.

The chain is built from TRBV7-2 and TRBJ1-1, with D maybe TRBD1 (5 bases). The CDR3 covers 12 residues. V lost 5 bases and J 10 bases, leaving 14 bases between the germline ends. Germline values: CDR1 SGHTA, CDR2 FQGNSA. This CDR3 is CASSRGRGGAFF. The DNA for the CDR3 is TGTGCCAGCAGCAGAGGGCGGGGGGGAGCTTTCTTT.

V gene TRBV2 combines with J gene TRBJ1-1; no firm D call. The CDR3 extends over 11 amino acids. Trimming cost V 6 bases and J 2 bases, with 4 bases left between them. The germline V gene encodes CDR1 SNHLY and CDR2 FYNNEI. The CDR3 sequence: CASSFNTEAFF. The CDR3 DNA reads TGTGCCAGCAGCTTCAACACTGAAGCTTTCTTT.

The chain carries TRBV20-1 and TRBJ2-5; D is unresolved. Deletions cut 6 bases from V and 9 bases from J, with 8 bases between. CDR1 DFQATT and CDR2 SNEGSKA come from the germline V gene (reference sequence). The CDR3 is 9 residues long. In nucleotides, the CDR3 is TGCAGTGCCACTAAGGCCCAGTACTTC. Its translation: CSATKAQYF.

For the CDR3, the DNA is TGTGCCAGCAACAGGGACAGCAGCACACCCCTCCACTTT. Protein: CASNRDSSTPLHF. The chain couples TRBV5-6 to TRBJ1-6, with TRBD1 identical over 7 bases. Germline V lookup: CDR1 SGHDT, CDR2 YYEEEE. Trimming at V came to 6 bases and at J to 11 bases, leaving 8 bases not matched to a gene. The CDR3 runs to 13 residues.

The J gene is TRBJ2-5, the V gene TRBV9, with 7 bases matching TRBD1. The CDR3 has 13 residues. CDR1 and CDR2 (germline): SGDLS, YYNGEE. Losses at the gene ends were 0 bases for V and 12 bases for J; bases not matched to a gene: 8. The CDR3, as DNA: TGTGCCAGCAGCGTAGGCGGTACAGGGGACGAGTACTTC. This gives the protein CASSVGGTGDEYF.

This clone was seen a single time. This chain joins TRBV7-8 and TRBJ2-4; 13 nucleotides align to TRBD2. The junction had 2 bases not matched to a gene; V was cut back by 4 bases and J by 2 bases. The CDR3 has 16 residues. CDR1 and CDR2 (germline): SGHVS, FQNEAQ. CDR3 coding DNA: TGTGCCAGCAGCTCCGGGACTAGCGGGACCAAAAACATTCAGTACTTC. Its protein product is CASSSGTSGTKNIQYF.

This rearrangement joins TRBV23-1 to TRBJ1-2; TRBD1 aligns across 8 bases. TRBV23-1 carries the ORF label, with uncertain function. V lost 2 bases and J lost 0; bases outside the gene matches: 26. The CDR3 extends over 23 amino acids. CDR3 coding DNA: TGCGCCAGCAGTCAACCGCAGCCTGGGACAGGCTTAGACAATCTAAAAGCTAACTATGGCTACACCTTC. As protein: CASSQPQPGTGLDNLKANYGYTF.